This TCR beta chain came from a study of blood T cell repertoires in COVID-19. Study information: Some COVID-19 samples were acute and others convalescent; all came from the United States, Italy and Spain. Sources were T cells, B-cell-depleted T cells, or PBMCs; the material itself was cDNA or gDNA.

In the original processing: Using reference gene primer amplification, nucleated cell counts were estimated. Clones were sequenced by immunoSEQ multiplex PCR, and TCRdb holds only the in-frame ones, with some missing. V and J calls and clone size are given by that table; D and trimming were obtained from the DNA. The sample lists 75,000 to 95,000 clones; roughly 90% were seen once. In this sample, this clone turned up once. This CDR3 has 14 residues. This clonotype was obtained from a woman of 80 years or more with acute or convalescent COVID-19. The specimen sequenced was peripheral blood. The V call is TRBV21-1, the J call TRBJ1-1; the table names TRBD1, a call not compared with the DNA. TRBV21-1 is labeled a pseudogene. The CDR3 DNA is TGTGCCAGCATATGGGGGCCGGTTAACACTGAAGCTTTCTTT. This codes for CASIWGPVNTEAFF.